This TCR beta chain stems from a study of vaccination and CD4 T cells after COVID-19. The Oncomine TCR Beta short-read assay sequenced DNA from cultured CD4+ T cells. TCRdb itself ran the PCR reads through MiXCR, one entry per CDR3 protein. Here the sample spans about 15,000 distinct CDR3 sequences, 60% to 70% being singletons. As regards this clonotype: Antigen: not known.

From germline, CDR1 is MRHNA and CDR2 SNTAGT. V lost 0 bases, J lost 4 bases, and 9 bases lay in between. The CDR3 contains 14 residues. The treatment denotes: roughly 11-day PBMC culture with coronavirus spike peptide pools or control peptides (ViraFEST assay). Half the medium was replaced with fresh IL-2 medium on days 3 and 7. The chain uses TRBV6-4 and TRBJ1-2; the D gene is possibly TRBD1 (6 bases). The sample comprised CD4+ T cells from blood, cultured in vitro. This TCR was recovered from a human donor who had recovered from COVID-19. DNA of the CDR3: TGTGCCAGCAGTGACTCGACAGGACTCTATGGCTACACCTTC. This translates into CASSDSTGLYGYTF.